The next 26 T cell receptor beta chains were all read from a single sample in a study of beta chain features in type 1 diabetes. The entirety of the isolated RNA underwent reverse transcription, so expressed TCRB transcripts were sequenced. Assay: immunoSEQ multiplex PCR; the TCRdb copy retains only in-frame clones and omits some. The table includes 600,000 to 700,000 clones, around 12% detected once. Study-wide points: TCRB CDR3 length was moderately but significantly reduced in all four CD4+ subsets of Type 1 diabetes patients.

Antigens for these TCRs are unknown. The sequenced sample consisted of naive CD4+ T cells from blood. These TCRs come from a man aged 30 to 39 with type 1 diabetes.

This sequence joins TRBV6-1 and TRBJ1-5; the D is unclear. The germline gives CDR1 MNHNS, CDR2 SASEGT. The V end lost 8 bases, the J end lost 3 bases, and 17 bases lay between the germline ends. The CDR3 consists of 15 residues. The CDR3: CASSTGQTNNQPQHF. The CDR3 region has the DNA TGTGCCAGCTCCACCGGCCAGACCAACAATCAGCCCCAGCATTTT.

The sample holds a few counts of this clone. The CDR3 sequence: CASSLDTWTGELFF. As DNA, the CDR3 is TGTGCCAGCAGCTTGGATACATGGACCGGGGAGCTGTTTTTT. The genes are TRBV5-4 and TRBJ2-2; the D is unclear. The germline CDR1 and CDR2 sequences are SGHNT and YYREEE (reference sequence). V was pared by 0 bases and J by 5 bases, with 8 bases between. This CDR3 is built from 14 residues. Combining the CDR3 with reference TRBV5-4 and TRBJ2-2 gives the whole variable domain ETGVTQSPTHLIKTRGQQVTLRCSSQSGHNTVSWYQQALGQGPQFIFQYYREEENGRGNFPPRFSGLQFPNYSSELNVNALELDDSALYLCASSLDTWTGELFFGEGSRLTVL.

The CDR3 protein is CASSTTGTGNTEAFF. The CDR3 nucleotides are TGCGCCAGCAGCACGACCGGGACAGGGAACACTGAAGCTTTCTTT. This chain connects TRBV5-1 to TRBJ1-1, with 8 bases fitting TRBD1. The germline V gene encodes CDR1 SGHRS and CDR2 YFSETQ. CDR3 size: 15 residues. V was clipped by 4 bases and J by 1 base; unmatched bases: 6.

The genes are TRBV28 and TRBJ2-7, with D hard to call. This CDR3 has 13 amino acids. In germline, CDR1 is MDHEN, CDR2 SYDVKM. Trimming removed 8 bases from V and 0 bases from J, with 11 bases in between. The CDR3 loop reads CASADPPSYEQYF. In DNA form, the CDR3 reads TGTGCCAGCGCTGACCCCCCCTCCTACGAGCAGTACTTC.

The CDR3 coding sequence is TGTGCCAGCAGTTACACTAGCAGGGGACATCAGCCCCAGCATTTT. This translates into CASSYTSRGHQPQHF. This chain joins TRBV6-5 and TRBJ1-5, with D possibly being TRBD1 (6 bases). Between the trimmed V and J ends, which lost 2 bases and 5 bases, there was a span of 13 bases. There are 15 residues in the CDR3. The germline gives CDR1 MNHEY, CDR2 SVGAGI.

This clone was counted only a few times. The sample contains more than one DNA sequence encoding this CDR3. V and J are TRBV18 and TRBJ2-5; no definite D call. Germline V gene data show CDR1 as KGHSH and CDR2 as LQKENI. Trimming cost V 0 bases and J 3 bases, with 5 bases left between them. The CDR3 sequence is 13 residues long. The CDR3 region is CASSPPNEETQYF. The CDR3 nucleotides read TGTGCCAGCTCACCACCAAACGAAGAGACCCAGTACTTC.

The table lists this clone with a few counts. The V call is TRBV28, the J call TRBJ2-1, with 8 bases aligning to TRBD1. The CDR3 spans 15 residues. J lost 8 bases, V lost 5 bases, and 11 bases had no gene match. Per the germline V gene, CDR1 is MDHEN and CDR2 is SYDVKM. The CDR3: CASSQNQGAADEQFF. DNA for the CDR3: TGTGCCAGCAGTCAAAACCAGGGGGCGGCGGATGAGCAGTTCTTC.

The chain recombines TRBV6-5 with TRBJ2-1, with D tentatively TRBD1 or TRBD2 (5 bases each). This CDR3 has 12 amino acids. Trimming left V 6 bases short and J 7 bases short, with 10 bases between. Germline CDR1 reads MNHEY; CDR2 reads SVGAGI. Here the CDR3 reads CASRKEGNEQFF. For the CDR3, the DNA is TGTGCCAGCAGGAAAGAGGGGAATGAGCAGTTCTTC.

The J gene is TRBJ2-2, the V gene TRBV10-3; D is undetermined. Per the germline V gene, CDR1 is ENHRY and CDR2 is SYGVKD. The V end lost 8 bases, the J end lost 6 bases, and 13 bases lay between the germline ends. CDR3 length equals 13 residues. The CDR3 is CAILRAGAGELFF. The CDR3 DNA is TGTGCCATCCTTCGGGCCGGCGCCGGGGAGCTGTTTTTT.

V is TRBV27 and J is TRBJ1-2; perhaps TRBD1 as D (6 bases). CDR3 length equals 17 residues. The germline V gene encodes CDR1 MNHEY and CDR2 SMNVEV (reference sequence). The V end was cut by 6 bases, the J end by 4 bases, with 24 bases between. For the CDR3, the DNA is TGTGCCAGCAGCCCGAGGCAGGGGCGGCTCCCCTTCTATGGCTACACCTTC. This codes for CASSPRQGRLPFYGYTF.

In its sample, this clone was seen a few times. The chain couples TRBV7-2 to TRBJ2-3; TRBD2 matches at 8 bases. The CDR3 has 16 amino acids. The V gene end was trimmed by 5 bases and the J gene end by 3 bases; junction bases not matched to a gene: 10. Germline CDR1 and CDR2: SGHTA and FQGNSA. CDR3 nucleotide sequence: TGTGCCAGCAGCAACCCAGGCGGGGGGCTTACAGATACGCAGTATTTT. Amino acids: CASSNPGGGLTDTQYF.

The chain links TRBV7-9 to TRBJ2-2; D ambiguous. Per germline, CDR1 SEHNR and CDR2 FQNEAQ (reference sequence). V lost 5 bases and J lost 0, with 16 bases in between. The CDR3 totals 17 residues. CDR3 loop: CASSLPSRETNTGELFF. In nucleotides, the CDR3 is TGTGCCAGCAGCCTCCCCAGCAGAGAGACGAACACCGGGGAGCTGTTTTTT.

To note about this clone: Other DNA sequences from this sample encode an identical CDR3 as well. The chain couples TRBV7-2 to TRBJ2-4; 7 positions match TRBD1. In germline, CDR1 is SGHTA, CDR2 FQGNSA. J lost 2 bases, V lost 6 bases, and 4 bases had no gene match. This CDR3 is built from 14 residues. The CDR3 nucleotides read TGTGCCAGCAGTCTACAGGGGTCCAAAAACATTCAGTACTTC. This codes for CASSLQGSKNIQYF.

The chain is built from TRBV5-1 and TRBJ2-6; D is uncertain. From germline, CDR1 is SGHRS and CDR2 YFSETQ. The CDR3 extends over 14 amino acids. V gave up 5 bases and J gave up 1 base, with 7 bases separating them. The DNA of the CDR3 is TGCGCCAGCAGAGAGCAATCTGGGGCCAACGTCCTGACTTTC. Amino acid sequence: CASREQSGANVLTF.

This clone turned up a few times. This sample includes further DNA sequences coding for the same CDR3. CDR3 loop: CASRLTGNYGYTF. The CDR3 bases are TGTGCCAGCAGACTTACAGGGAACTATGGCTACACCTTC. The V call is TRBV28, the J call TRBJ1-2; possibly TRBD1 for D (6 bases). The CDR3 totals 13 residues. Germline assignment: CDR1 MDHEN and CDR2 SYDVKM. V shed 6 bases and J shed 2 bases, with 10 bases lying between them.

The CDR3 region has the DNA TGTGCCAGCAAGACCTCTGGAAACACCATATATTTT. Protein sequence: CASKTSGNTIYF. The chain employs TRBV6-6 and TRBJ1-3; D remains ambiguous. V was shortened by 7 bases and J by 0 bases, with 4 bases between the two germline ends. This CDR3 has 12 amino acids. CDR1 and CDR2 from the germline V gene are MNHNY and SVGAGI (reference sequence).

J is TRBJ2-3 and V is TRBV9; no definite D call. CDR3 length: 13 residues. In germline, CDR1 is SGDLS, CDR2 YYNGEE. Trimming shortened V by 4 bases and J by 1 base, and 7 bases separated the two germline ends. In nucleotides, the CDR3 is TGTGCCAGCAGCCCCCTTGGCACAGATACGCAGTATTTT. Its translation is CASSPLGTDTQYF.

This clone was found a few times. The CDR3 loop reads CASSGPLAGGPGEQFF. Here the CDR3 DNA reads TGCGCCAGCAGCGGCCCGCTAGCGGGGGGGCCAGGTGAGCAGTTCTTC. This chain joins TRBV5-1 and TRBJ2-1, with TRBD2 matching 12 bases. Germline V gene lookup returns CDR1 SGHRS and CDR2 YFSETQ. The V and J ends lost 4 bases and 9 bases, in that order; junction bases with no gene match: 11. The CDR3 covers 16 residues. Based on the CDR3 plus reference TRBV5-1 and TRBJ2-1, the full variable domain is KAGVTQTPRYLIKTRGQQVTLSCSPISGHRSVSWYQQTPGQGLQFLFEYFSETQRNKGNFPGRFSGRQFSNSRSEMNVSTLELGDSALYLCASSGPLAGGPGEQFFGPGTRLTVL.

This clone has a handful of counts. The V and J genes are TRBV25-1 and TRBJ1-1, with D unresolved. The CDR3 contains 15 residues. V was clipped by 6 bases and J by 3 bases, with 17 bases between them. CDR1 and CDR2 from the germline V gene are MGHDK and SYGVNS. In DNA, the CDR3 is TGTGCCAGCAGGCCTTTGGAGAGGTTGGACACTGAAGCTTTCTTT. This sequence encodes CASRPLERLDTEAFF.

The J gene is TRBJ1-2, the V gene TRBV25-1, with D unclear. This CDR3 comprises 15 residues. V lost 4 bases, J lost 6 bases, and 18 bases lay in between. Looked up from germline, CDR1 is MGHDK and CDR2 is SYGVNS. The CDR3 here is CASSAAEGFGDGYTF. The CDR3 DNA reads TGTGCCAGCAGTGCCGCCGAGGGATTTGGGGATGGCTACACCTTC.

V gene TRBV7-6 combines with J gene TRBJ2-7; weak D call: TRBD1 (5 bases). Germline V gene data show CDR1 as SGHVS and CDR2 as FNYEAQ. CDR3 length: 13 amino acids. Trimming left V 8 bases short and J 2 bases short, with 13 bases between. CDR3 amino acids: CASRPAGTYEQYF. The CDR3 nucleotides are TGTGCCAGCCGCCCGGCAGGGACCTACGAGCAGTACTTC.

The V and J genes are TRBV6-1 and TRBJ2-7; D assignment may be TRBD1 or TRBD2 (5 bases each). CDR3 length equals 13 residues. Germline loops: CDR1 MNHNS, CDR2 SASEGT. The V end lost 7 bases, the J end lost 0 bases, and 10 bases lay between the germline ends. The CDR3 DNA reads TGTGCCAGCAAGGCAGGGAGCTCCTACGAGCAGTACTTC. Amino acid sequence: CASKAGSSYEQYF.

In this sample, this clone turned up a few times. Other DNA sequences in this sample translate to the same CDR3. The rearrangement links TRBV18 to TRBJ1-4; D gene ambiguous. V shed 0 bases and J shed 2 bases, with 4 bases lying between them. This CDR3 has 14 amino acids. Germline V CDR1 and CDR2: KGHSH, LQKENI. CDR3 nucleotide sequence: TGTGCCAGCTCACCACCTTCCACTAATGAAAAACTGTTTTTT. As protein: CASSPPSTNEKLFF.

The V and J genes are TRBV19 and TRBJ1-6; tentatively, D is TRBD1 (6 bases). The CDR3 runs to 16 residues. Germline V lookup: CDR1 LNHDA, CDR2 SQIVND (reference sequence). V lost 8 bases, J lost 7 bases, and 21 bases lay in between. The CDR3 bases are TGTGCCAGTGCTGGAGGGGGGCCAGCAAACAATTCACCCCTCCACTTT. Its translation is CASAGGGPANNSPLHF.

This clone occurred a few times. The CDR3 nucleotides read TGTGCCAGCAGTGAACCCCCCCATAGCACAGATACGCAGTATTTT. Protein product: CASSEPPHSTDTQYF. The gene calls are TRBV6-1 and TRBJ2-3, with D unresolved. Looked up from germline, CDR1 is MNHNS and CDR2 is SASEGT. The CDR3 is 15 residues long. V was pared by 2 bases and J by 0 bases, with 9 bases between.

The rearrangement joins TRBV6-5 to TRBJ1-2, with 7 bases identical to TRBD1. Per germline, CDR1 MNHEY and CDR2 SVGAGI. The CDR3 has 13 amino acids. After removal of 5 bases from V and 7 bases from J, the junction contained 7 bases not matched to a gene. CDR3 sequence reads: CASSTGAYSGYTF. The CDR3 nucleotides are TGTGCCAGCAGTACAGGGGCTTACTCTGGCTACACCTTC.